This T cell receptor (beta chain) was sequenced during a study of blood T cells in healthy people across ages (dated by TCRdb to 2015 to 2017). As for the study more broadly: Template switching captured roughly one uniquely barcoded TCR beta cDNA molecule per two T cells in model experiments. The study measured age-related changes in TCR beta repertoire diversity using deep sequencing normalized with unique cDNA molecular identifiers. Donors were grouped into four age groups: young (average approximately 15 years), middle-aged (around 39), aged (about 60) and long-lived (approximately 82). To avoid experimental bias, donors of different ages were spread randomly across the sequencing lanes. For two donors (one aged 18 to 30 and one aged 80 or older), the study analyzed two additional independent replicas of 1 million unique cDNA reads from the same blood draw.

This clonotype was seen only once. It has no known antigen specificity. Within one base of it there is no much larger clone, and no base qualities were kept. There are 12 amino acids in the CDR3, from cysteine to phenylalanine inclusive. The sequence is cut down to CDR3 DNA, 36 bases in frame from base 1. Taken from the germline V gene, the CDR1 and CDR2 loops are SNHLY and FYNNEI. V loses 7 bases, J loses 10 bases, and the germline ends lie 14 bases apart. Receptors were amplified or captured by 5' RACE. TCRdb records Illumina HiSeq 2500 as the sequencer. A second about 7 to 11 cycle PCR used a sample-barcoded 5' primer and a J-beta primer mix. Each TCR beta cDNA molecule received a unique molecular identifier from a template-switch 5' adaptor carrying 12 random nucleotides. Each sample yielded at least 3 million CDR3-containing paired-end reads. First-strand cDNA was synthesized from all RNA with the Mint cDNA synthesis kit, primed by a TRBC-specific oligonucleotide. All cDNA was treated with uracil-DNA glycosylase and then went through a first 18-cycle PCR with the universal primers M1SS and BC2_uni_R. The original pipeline was this. Normalization of each sample was performed by random selection of 1 million high-quality reads, each carrying a distinct molecular identifier. Reads with shared molecular identifiers were discarded instead of being binned into consensus sequences. MiTCR, set to a Q25 quality threshold and the strictest error-elimination algorithm, was used for CDR3 identification, clonotype clustering and error correction. Lower-bound total TCR beta diversity was estimated with a nonparametric unseen species model using Euler transformation. TCRdb reran the public reads through fastp at Q25 and MiXCR, keeping productive beta chains. Identical CDR3 protein sequences are pooled into one entry, listed with their most common genes and DNA. TCRdb assigned the V and J calls; the authors' analysis was not used. The sample profile shows almost 1 million distinct CDR3 sequences; roughly 51% of them were found once. The ten largest clones capture 20% to 25% of the sample.

The research as a whole found: The CMV infection status of donors was not known, potentially confounding age-related changes in expanded clonotypes. Because profiling used bulk unsorted PBMCs, naive and antigen-experienced compartments could not be compared conclusively. Compared with the aged group, the long-lived group had more naive CD4+ T cells, fewer expanded clones and increased TCR diversity, a pattern suggesting age selection. As age increased, observed TCR beta diversity per million T cells dropped in a roughly linear way, and a significant reduction was already evident by age 40. Estimates of total diversity based on one million sequenced T cells were regarded as lower bounds and as underestimates. Observed TCR beta diversity correlated strongly with the percentage of naive T cells measured by flow cytometry.

The 39 donors, aged roughly 6 to 90 years, were systemically healthy Caucasian individuals from Russia. Each donor gave ten milliliters of peripheral blood, collected into EDTA-treated Vacutainer tubes. PBMCs were isolated by Ficoll-Paque density-gradient centrifugation, with at least 6 million obtained per sample. Trizol reagent was used to extract total RNA from PBMCs, with at least 5 micrograms per sample. Naive CD45RAhigh/CD27high T cell percentages were measured by flow cytometry on a PBMC aliquot from every donor. This receptor was taken from a woman between 55 and 75 years old in good health. The chain was built from TRBV2 and TRBJ2-1; the D gene is perhaps TRBD1, on 6 matching bases. What was sequenced was blood. The DNA sequence is given as TGTGCCAGCAATCTACAGGGTCTGGAGCAGTTCTTC. Its product reads: CASNLQGLEQFF.